These 18 T cell receptor beta chains originate from one sample sequenced in a study of blood T cell repertoires in COVID-19 (dated by TCRdb to 2020 to 2022). The library was produced with the immunoSEQ multiplex PCR assay. TCRdb holds this immuneACCESS table with in-frame rearrangements only. Some clones are missing; in checked studies, unresolved V genes explain under half, and the rest has no known cause. A total of about 220,000 clones appear in this sample, over 75% of them only once. 3% to 4% of the sample belongs to the ten largest clones. The sample consisted of PBMCs or T cells enriched from blood (not recorded which). The receptors stem from a woman in her sixties who had recovered from COVID-19.

The chain couples TRBV2 to TRBJ2-7; D is perhaps TRBD1 (6 bases). The V end was cut by 3 bases, the J end by 5 bases, with 11 bases between. Germline V gives CDR1 SNHLY, CDR2 FYNNEI. The CDR3 is 13 residues long. CDR3 protein: CASSDYRVHEQYF. The CDR3 DNA reads as TGTGCCAGCAGTGACTACAGGGTACACGAGCAGTACTTC.

The chain joins TRBV12-3 or TRBV12-4 to TRBJ1-4; 7 bases are shared with TRBD1. This CDR3 has 13 residues. The ends lost 6 bases at V and 8 bases at J; junction bases unmatched: 6. The CDR3 here is CASRPQGVEKLFF. CDR3 DNA sequence: TGTGCCAGCAGACCCCAGGGGGTGGAAAAACTGTTTTTT.

The rearrangement uses TRBV4-3 and TRBJ1-2; D is unclear. Germline V gene sequence: CDR1 LGHNA, CDR2 YSLEER. This CDR3 has 16 residues. Trimming took 0 bases from V and 2 from J, leaving 13 bases between them. CDR3 DNA sequence: TGCGCCAGCAGCCAAGATTCGGCAGGCGCGAACTATGGCTACACCTTC. Translation: CASSQDSAGANYGYTF.

The rearrangement uses TRBV6-5 and TRBJ2-7, with D perhaps TRBD2 (5 bases). Looked up from germline, CDR1 is MNHEY and CDR2 is SVGAGI. This CDR3 is 16 amino acids long. Trimming removed 0 bases from V and 1 base from J, with 13 bases in between. The CDR3 loop is CASSYSSGFISYEQYF. The DNA of the CDR3 is TGTGCCAGCAGTTACTCGAGCGGTTTCATTTCCTACGAGCAGTACTTC.

This chain uses TRBV9 with TRBJ2-7; TRBD1 aligns across 9 bases. J lost 4 bases, V lost 4 bases, and 9 bases had no gene match. This CDR3 comprises 15 residues. Germline CDR1 and CDR2: SGDLS and YYNGEE. CDR3 sequence reads: CASSFAGTGSYEQYF. The CDR3 DNA sequence: TGTGCCAGCAGCTTCGCCGGGACAGGGTCGTACGAGCAGTACTTC.

This chain uses TRBV5-6 with TRBJ1-1; D is possibly TRBD1 (6 bases). V was cut by 0 bases and J by 5 bases, with 8 bases left in between. CDR1 SGHDT and CDR2 YYEEEE come from the germline V gene. CDR3 size: 13 residues. The CDR3 reads CASSLGTGTEAFF. CDR3 nucleotides: TGTGCCAGCAGCTTGGGAACAGGGACTGAAGCTTTCTTT.

The V and J genes are TRBV30 and TRBJ2-7; a possible D gene is TRBD1 (6 bases). Trimming left V 1 base short and J 3 bases short, with 13 bases between. Germline-derived CDR1 and CDR2 are GTSNPN and SVGIG (reference sequence). The CDR3 consists of 14 residues. The CDR3 spells CAWSGTDSNYEQYF. As DNA, the CDR3 is TGTGCCTGGAGTGGGACAGACTCGAACTACGAGCAGTACTTC.

CDR3 coding DNA: TGTGCCAGTAGTATAGTACCGGGACAGGCCTCCTACGAGCAGTACTTC. Amino acids: CASSIVPGQASYEQYF. V usage is TRBV19 and J usage is TRBJ2-7; TRBD1 matches at 8 bases. Looked up from germline, CDR1 is LNHDA and CDR2 is SQIVND (reference sequence). The CDR3 has 16 amino acids. The V gene end was trimmed by 1 base and the J gene end by 0 bases; junction bases not matched to a gene: 5. Based on the CDR3 plus reference TRBV19 and TRBJ2-7, the full variable domain is DGGITQSPKYLFRKEGQNVTLSCEQNLNHDAMYWYRQDPGQGLRLIYYSQIVNDFQKGDIAEGYSVSREKKESFPLTVTSAQKNPTAFYLCASSIVPGQASYEQYFGPGTRLTVT.

The chain links TRBV5-1 to TRBJ1-1; D perhaps matches TRBD1 (6 bases). The CDR3 has 13 amino acids. Trimming pared 3 bases from V and 5 bases from J, leaving 11 bases between. Germline V gene sequence: CDR1 SGHRS, CDR2 YFSETQ. CDR3 in DNA: TGCGCCAGCAGCTCGGACAGTGGGACTGAAGCTTTCTTT. Translating gives CASSSDSGTEAFF.

The V gene is TRBV15, the J gene TRBJ2-1, with 9 bases matching TRBD2. This CDR3 contains 16 residues. The J segment lost 1 base and the V segment lost 5 bases, leaving 6 bases of the junction unmatched. Germline V lookup: CDR1 LNHNV, CDR2 YYDKDF (reference sequence). The CDR3 DNA is TGTGCCACCAGCCGCTGGACTAGCGCTTCCTACAATGAGCAGTTCTTC. Its translation: CATSRWTSASYNEQFF.

The chain joins TRBV19 to TRBJ1-5; TRBD1 aligns across 7 bases. CDR3 size: 14 residues. After removal of 9 bases from V and 4 bases from J, the junction contained 9 bases not matched to a gene. Germline CDR1 and CDR2: LNHDA and SQIVND (reference sequence). CDR3 coding DNA: TGTGCCAGCGGAACCTGGACAGGAAATCAGCCCCAGCATTTT. Encoded protein: CASGTWTGNQPQHF.

In regard to this clone: Other nucleotide sequences from this sample produce the same CDR3. The rearrangement uses TRBV11-3 and TRBJ2-7; 9 positions match TRBD1. Germline V gives CDR1 SGHNT, CDR2 YENEEA. V trimming: 5 bases; J trimming: 4 bases; junction bases outside the gene matches: 9. CDR3 length: 15 amino acids. The CDR3 sequence: CASSPGQGRRYEQYF. As DNA, the CDR3 is TGTGCCAGCAGCCCTGGACAGGGGAGGAGGTACGAGCAGTACTTC.

The V call is TRBV14, the J call TRBJ2-7, with 10 bases lining up with TRBD2. Trimming took 3 bases from V and 0 from J; bases not matched to a gene: 2. Germline V gene sequence: CDR1 SGHDN, CDR2 FVKESK. The length of the CDR3 is 15 residues. CDR3 sequence reads: CASSQERGGSYEQYF. In DNA, the CDR3 is TGTGCCAGCAGCCAGGAGCGGGGGGGCTCCTACGAGCAGTACTTC. The full variable domain, its missing parts supplied by reference TRBV14 and TRBJ2-7, is EAGVTQFPSHSVIEKGQTVTLRCDPISGHDNLYWYRRVMGKEIKFLLHFVKESKQDESGMPNNRFLAERTGGTYSTLKVQPAELEDSGVYFCASSQERGGSYEQYFGPGTRLTVT.

The J gene is TRBJ1-1, the V gene TRBV11-2; no definite D call. Trimming stripped 5 bases from V and 6 bases from J, with 16 bases between. The germline V gene encodes CDR1 SGHAT and CDR2 FQNNGV. The length of the CDR3 is 14 residues. The chain's CDR3 is CASSGPTRVAEAFF. As DNA, the CDR3 is TGTGCCAGCAGCGGGCCCACGAGGGTCGCTGAAGCTTTCTTT.

This sequence joins TRBV6-5 and TRBJ2-2, with 10 bases lining up with TRBD1. Germline V gives CDR1 MNHEY, CDR2 SVGAGI. This CDR3 is built from 16 residues. V was pared by 4 bases and J by 0 bases, with 2 bases of the junction left unmatched. In DNA, the CDR3 is TGTGCCAGCAGTTCGACAGGGGGCGCGAACACCGGGGAGCTGTTTTTT. This gives the protein CASSSTGGANTGELFF.

The V call is TRBV6-6, the J call TRBJ1-1; perhaps TRBD1 as D (6 bases). Trimming removed 10 bases from V and 4 bases from J, with 13 bases in between. Per the germline V gene, CDR1 is MNHNY and CDR2 is SVGAGI (reference sequence). The CDR3 totals 12 residues. This CDR3 reads CATRTAGTEAFF. The CDR3 DNA reads TGTGCCACCAGGACAGCGGGCACTGAAGCTTTCTTT.

The V and J genes are TRBV5-4 and TRBJ1-3; the D gene is possibly TRBD1 (6 bases). Germline CDR1 reads SGHNT; CDR2 reads YYREEE (reference sequence). The CDR3 has 13 amino acids. V gave up 4 bases and J gave up 3 bases, with 8 bases separating them. The CDR3 DNA sequence: TGTGCCAGCAGCGCGGACAGTGGAAACACCATATATTTT. It yields the protein CASSADSGNTIYF. Full variable domain (missing parts from reference TRBV5-4 and TRBJ1-3): ETGVTQSPTHLIKTRGQQVTLRCSSQSGHNTVSWYQQALGQGPQFIFQYYREEENGRGNFPPRFSGLQFPNYSSELNVNALELDDSALYLCASSADSGNTIYFGEGSWLTVV.

V usage is TRBV19 and J usage is TRBJ1-4; D ambiguous. Trimming took off 5 bases at V and 4 bases at J, with 8 bases between the two ends. The length of the CDR3 is 13 residues. Germline V gives CDR1 LNHDA, CDR2 SQIVND (reference sequence). In DNA form, the CDR3 reads TGTGCCAGTAGTCCCGAGCTTAATGAAAAACTGTTTTTT. This gives the protein CASSPELNEKLFF.